The next 31 T cell receptor beta chains were all read from a single sample in a study of blood T cell repertoires in COVID-19 (dated by TCRdb to 2020 to 2022). The method was the immunoSEQ multiplex PCR assay. Held by TCRdb, this immuneACCESS table contains in-frame sequences only and omits some clones. Under half of the omission traces to an unresolved V gene where checked; the cause of the rest is unknown. The sample table records roughly 130,000 clones; about 80% of these occur just once. In total, the top ten clones hold approximately 3% of the sample. The sample comprised peripheral blood. These receptors all come from a woman of 80 years or more with acute or convalescent COVID-19.

This clone was detected only once. The chain joins TRBV9 to TRBJ1-4, with a tentative D call TRBD1 (5 bases). Germline CDR1 is SGDLS and CDR2 is YYNGEE. Trimming removed 2 bases from V and 1 base from J, with 12 bases in between. The CDR3 is made up of 16 amino acids. The CDR3 DNA reads TGTGCCAGCAGCGTGAGGGGCGGGGGAACTAATGAAAAACTGTTTTTT. This codes for CASSVRGGGTNEKLFF.

The rearrangement links TRBV19 to TRBJ1-1; D perhaps matches TRBD1 (5 bases). The CDR3 consists of 12 residues. Germline V gene lookup returns CDR1 LNHDA and CDR2 SQIVND (reference sequence). The germline V and J ends were trimmed by 0 bases and 7 bases, with 6 bases remaining between them. CDR3 DNA: TGTGCCAGTAGTATAGAGGGACTTGAAGCTTTCTTT. Translated, it gives CASSIEGLEAFF.

This clone was detected once. The chain uses TRBV5-4 and TRBJ2-3; 7 nucleotides agree with TRBD2. The germline gives CDR1 SGHNT, CDR2 YYREEE (reference sequence). The CDR3 consists of 14 residues. With 4 bases clipped from V and 4 bases from J, the junction kept 6 bases outside the gene matches. The CDR3 sequence: CASSTTSVPDTQYF. The CDR3 nucleotides are TGTGCCAGCAGCACAACTAGCGTCCCAGATACGCAGTATTTT.

The chain combines TRBV30 with TRBJ1-1, with D perhaps TRBD1 (5 bases). The CDR3 length is 12 residues. V gave up 3 bases and J gave up 10 bases, with 15 bases separating them. Germline V gene data show CDR1 as GTSNPN and CDR2 as SVGIG (reference sequence). The CDR3 coding sequence is TGTGCCTGGAGCCCTTGGAGGGGACGAGCTTTCTTT. Translating gives CAWSPWRGRAFF. Full variable domain (missing parts from reference TRBV30 and TRBJ1-1): SQTIHQWPATLVQPVGSPLSLECTVEGTSNPNLYWYRQAAGRGLQLLFYSVGIGQISSEVPQNLSASRPQDRQFILSSKKLLLSDSGFYLCAWSPWRGRAFFGQGTRLTVV.

The chain carries TRBV4-2 and TRBJ1-5, with 7 bases aligning to TRBD1. There are 17 residues in the CDR3. V was clipped by 0 bases and J by 0 bases; unmatched bases: 5. The germline CDR1 and CDR2 sequences are LGHNA and YNFKEQ. DNA of the CDR3: TGTGCCAGCAGCCAAGAGCCAGGGGGGAATAGCAATCAGCCCCAGCATTTT. Protein product: CASSQEPGGNSNQPQHF.

The chain recombines TRBV5-1 with TRBJ1-2; 7 bases are shared with TRBD1. Trimming at V came to 2 bases and at J to 4 bases, leaving 2 bases not matched to a gene. This CDR3 spans 13 amino acids. Germline values: CDR1 SGHRS, CDR2 YFSETQ. The CDR3: CASSFTGVYGYTF. In DNA form, the CDR3 reads TGCGCCAGCAGCTTTACAGGGGTCTATGGCTACACCTTC.

The V call is TRBV18, the J call TRBJ1-2; tentative D call: TRBD1 (5 bases). Trimming pared 5 bases from V and 0 bases from J, leaving 7 bases between. The CDR3 sequence is 13 residues long. Germline V gene lookup returns CDR1 KGHSH and CDR2 LQKENI. In DNA form, the CDR3 reads TGTGCCAGCTCAGTGACAGCTAACTATGGCTACACCTTC. Residues: CASSVTANYGYTF. The whole variable domain, remainder taken from reference TRBV18 and TRBJ1-2, is NAGVMQNPRHLVRRRGQEARLRCSPMKGHSHVYWYRQLPEEGLKFMVYLQKENIIDESGMPKERFSAEFPKEGPSILRIQQVVRGDSAAYFCASSVTANYGYTFGSGTRLTVV.

Worth noting for this clone: At one end, the junction sequence differs from germline, possibly due to a read error. The chain has TRBV3-1 (or the pseudogene TRBV3-2) and TRBJ2-1; no firm D call. This CDR3 spans 10 amino acids. From germline, CDR1 is LGHDT and CDR2 YNNKEL (reference sequence). The CDR3 loop reads CASSQEELFF. CDR3 nucleotide sequence: TGTGCCAGCAGCCAAGAGGAGCTGTTCTTC.

J is TRBJ2-7 and V is TRBV11-1, with 7 bases that match TRBD1. Germline CDR1 and CDR2: SGHAT and FQDESV (reference sequence). This CDR3 is 14 amino acids long. V shed 3 bases, J shed 4 bases, and the junction held 6 bases outside the gene matches. The chain's CDR3 is CASSFTGESYEQYF. CDR3 sequence (DNA): TGTGCCAGCAGCTTTACAGGGGAATCTTACGAGCAGTACTTC.

This chain links TRBV30 with TRBJ1-4, with D perhaps matching TRBD1 (5 bases). Deletions cut 1 base from V and 10 bases from J, with 13 bases between. The CDR3 consists of 13 residues. The germline V gene has CDR1 GTSNPN and CDR2 SVGIG (reference sequence). CDR3 in DNA: TGTGCCTGGAGTGATGGGGCGCGTGGAAAACTGTTTTTT. Encoded protein: CAWSDGARGKLFF.

The V gene is TRBV4-2, the J gene TRBJ2-7; D is unclear. In germline, CDR1 is LGHNA, CDR2 YNFKEQ. V lost 0 bases and J lost 2, with 14 bases in between. The CDR3 is 16 amino acids. The CDR3 loop reads CASSQDVTSATYEQYF. In DNA form, the CDR3 reads TGTGCCAGCAGCCAAGATGTGACCAGCGCAACCTACGAGCAGTACTTC.

This clone was detected only a few times. V is TRBV7-9 and J is TRBJ1-1; no definite D call. V lost 3 bases and J lost 5, with 10 bases in between. The CDR3 totals 13 residues. Germline V gives CDR1 SEHNR, CDR2 FQNEAQ (reference sequence). The CDR3 protein is CASSFTLGTEAFF. The CDR3 nucleotides are TGTGCCAGCAGCTTTACTCTCGGGACTGAAGCTTTCTTT.

The chain couples TRBV5-1 to TRBJ2-3, with D uncertain. Trimming took 0 bases from V and 4 from J, leaving 9 bases between them. CDR3 length: 14 residues. Germline values: CDR1 SGHRS, CDR2 YFSETQ. For the CDR3, the DNA is TGCGCCAGCAGCTTGGGACGGGTCCCAGATACGCAGTATTTT. Translation gives CASSLGRVPDTQYF.

The count of this clone is one. V is TRBV18 and J is TRBJ1-4, with 7 bases lining up with TRBD1. Unmatched junction bases numbered 10, after V lost 4 bases and J lost 5 bases. The CDR3 consists of 16 residues. In germline, CDR1 is KGHSH, CDR2 LQKENI. The CDR3 protein is CASSLTSPTGNEKLFF. The CDR3 bases are TGTGCCAGCTCACTCACATCGCCGACAGGGAATGAAAAACTGTTTTTT.

The gene calls are TRBV3-1 (or the pseudogene TRBV3-2) and TRBJ1-4; the match to TRBD1 covers 9 bases. This CDR3 has 16 residues. Germline CDR1 LGHDT, CDR2 YNNKEL (reference sequence). Trimming at V came to 1 base and at J to 3 bases, leaving 3 bases not matched to a gene. The CDR3 nucleotides are TGTGCCAGCAGCCAAGGGACAGGGGCGTCTAATGAAAAACTGTTTTTT. The encoded protein is CASSQGTGASNEKLFF.

The V call is TRBV27, the J call TRBJ2-5; perhaps TRBD1 as D (6 bases). V dropped 5 bases and J dropped 0 bases, with 13 bases sitting between them. CDR1 is MNHEY and CDR2 is SMNVEV in the germline V gene (reference sequence). There are 15 residues in the CDR3. The CDR3: CASSPGTLDQETQYF. DNA of the CDR3: TGTGCCAGCAGTCCCGGGACACTAGACCAAGAGACCCAGTACTTC.

The genes are TRBV7-9 and TRBJ2-2; D may be TRBD1 (5 bases). V gave up 1 base and J gave up 1 base, with 7 bases separating them. The CDR3 totals 15 residues. Germline V CDR1 and CDR2: SEHNR, FQNEAQ (reference sequence). CDR3 residues: CASSLDQGNTGELFF. In DNA, the CDR3 is TGTGCCAGCAGCTTAGACCAGGGGAACACCGGGGAGCTGTTTTTT.

The chain uses TRBV6-2 or TRBV6-3 and TRBJ2-3; perhaps TRBD2 as D (6 bases). Trimming left V 2 bases short and J 3 bases short, with 6 bases between. This CDR3 spans 13 amino acids. Per the germline V gene, CDR1 is MNHEY and CDR2 is SVGEGT. Written as DNA, the CDR3 is TGTGCCAGCAGTTACGGGACTACAGATACGCAGTATTTT. This codes for CASSYGTTDTQYF.

The chain recombines TRBV5-4 with TRBJ1-1; a weak D match, TRBD1 (5 bases). Trimming took 2 bases from V and 4 from J, leaving 15 bases between them. Germline V CDR1 and CDR2: SGHNT, YYREEE (reference sequence). CDR3 length: 15 amino acids. The CDR3 DNA reads TGTGCCAGCAGCTTTGCAGGGCTCGGGGGCACTGAAGCTTTCTTT. Residues: CASSFAGLGGTEAFF.

The chain couples TRBV7-2 to TRBJ1-4; 9 bases are a match to TRBD1. V shed 1 base, J shed 9 bases, and the junction held 9 bases outside the gene matches. Germline V gene lookup returns CDR1 SGHTA and CDR2 FQGNSA. CDR3 size: 16 residues. The CDR3 sequence: CASSLGGTGPNKKLFF. As DNA, the CDR3 is TGTGCCAGCAGCTTAGGGGGGACAGGGCCAAATAAAAAACTGTTTTTT.

The V and J genes are TRBV13 and TRBJ2-7; 7 bases line up with TRBD2. Germline CDR1 reads PRHDT; CDR2 reads FYEKMQ (reference sequence). This CDR3 comprises 14 residues. V trimming: 4 bases; J trimming: 4 bases; junction bases outside the gene matches: 7. CDR3 protein: CASSSPQRGYEQYF. The CDR3 DNA reads TGTGCCAGCAGCTCGCCCCAGCGGGGTTACGAGCAGTACTTC. The complete variable domain, with remaining parts taken from reference TRBV13 and TRBJ2-7, reads AAGVIQSPRHLIKEKRETATLKCYPIPRHDTVYWYQQGPGQDPQFLISFYEKMQSDKGSIPDRFSAQQFSDYHSELNMSSLELGDSALYFCASSSPQRGYEQYFGPGTRLTVT.

V is TRBV19 and J is TRBJ2-1; a weak D match, TRBD2 (7 bases). The V and J ends lost 5 bases and 7 bases respectively, with 15 bases between them. The CDR3 loop spans 14 amino acids. Germline CDR1 LNHDA, CDR2 SQIVND (reference sequence). The CDR3 reads CASSPGGGLNEQFF. The CDR3 nucleotides are TGTGCCAGTAGTCCTGGGGGGGGCCTTAATGAGCAGTTCTTC.

The chain uses TRBV5-1 and TRBJ1-2; tentatively, D is TRBD1 (6 bases). Looked up from germline, CDR1 is SGHRS and CDR2 is YFSETQ. V was trimmed by 3 bases and J by 3 bases, leaving 6 bases between them. There are 12 residues in the CDR3. CDR3 residues: CASSSGDYGYTF. Written as DNA, the CDR3 is TGCGCCAGCAGCTCAGGGGACTATGGCTACACCTTC.

V is TRBV19 and J is TRBJ2-2; TRBD2 matches 8 bases. The CDR3 is made up of 15 amino acids. Trimming at V came to 5 bases and at J to 5 bases, leaving 7 bases not matched to a gene. CDR1 and CDR2 (germline): LNHDA, SQIVND (reference sequence). This CDR3 is CASSAGREGTGELFF. CDR3 nucleotides: TGTGCCAGTAGTGCCGGGAGGGAGGGGACCGGGGAGCTGTTTTTT. The variable domain in full, completed from reference TRBV19 and TRBJ2-2, reads DGGITQSPKYLFRKEGQNVTLSCEQNLNHDAMYWYRQDPGQGLRLIYYSQIVNDFQKGDIAEGYSVSREKKESFPLTVTSAQKNPTAFYLCASSAGREGTGELFFGEGSRLTVL.

The table lists this clone with a count of one. This sequence joins TRBV19 and TRBJ1-1; tentative D call: TRBD1 (5 bases). V was clipped by 3 bases and J by 3 bases, with 11 bases between them. CDR1 and CDR2 (germline): LNHDA, SQIVND (reference sequence). The CDR3 totals 14 residues. The CDR3 spells CASSMHRKDTEAFF. CDR3 in DNA: TGTGCCAGTAGTATGCACAGGAAGGACACTGAAGCTTTCTTT.

The V gene is TRBV11-2, the J gene TRBJ2-7, with 9 positions matching TRBD1. Germline V gene data show CDR1 as SGHAT and CDR2 as FQNNGV. Unmatched junction bases numbered 10, after V lost 3 bases and J lost 7 bases. CDR3 size: 15 residues. The CDR3 loop reads CASSFWTGAGREQYF. CDR3 nucleotide sequence: TGTGCCAGCAGCTTTTGGACAGGGGCGGGAAGGGAGCAGTACTTC.

This chain links TRBV5-6 with TRBJ1-2; perhaps TRBD1 as D (5 bases). Germline lookup yields CDR1 SGHDT and CDR2 YYEEEE. This CDR3 comprises 15 residues. With 0 bases removed from V and 3 bases from J, the gap between germline ends came to 12 bases. CDR3 residues: CASSLAGQGYYGYTF. In DNA form, the CDR3 reads TGTGCCAGCAGCTTGGCCGGTCAGGGATACTATGGCTACACCTTC.

This clone was observed a single time. This rearrangement joins TRBV15 to TRBJ1-2; TRBD1 matches 10 bases. J gave up 4 bases and V 0 bases, and 2 bases lay outside the gene matches. The CDR3 is 15 amino acids. Germline-derived CDR1 and CDR2 are LNHNV and YYDKDF (reference sequence). CDR3 in DNA: TGTGCCACCAGCAGAGATAGGACAGGGGGCTATGGCTACACCTTC. This codes for CATSRDRTGGYGYTF.

The gene calls are TRBV2 and TRBJ2-6; D unclear. In germline, CDR1 is SNHLY, CDR2 FYNNEI. The length of the CDR3 is 17 residues. V was pared by 4 bases and J by 0 bases, with 13 bases between. The CDR3 nucleotides are TGTGCCAGCAGTGGAGTACAGCCCAACTCTGGGGCCAACGTCCTGACTTTC. Protein sequence: CASSGVQPNSGANVLTF.

The chain couples TRBV6-5 to TRBJ1-4; the match to TRBD1 covers 8 bases. This CDR3 region has 15 residues. The germline V gene encodes CDR1 MNHEY and CDR2 SVGAGI. V was pared by 5 bases and J by 4 bases, with 6 bases of the junction left unmatched. In DNA form, the CDR3 reads TGTGCCAGCAGTAGCTCAGGGGGCGGTAATGAAAAACTGTTTTTT. This encodes CASSSSGGGNEKLFF.

The gene calls are TRBV15 and TRBJ1-5; D may be TRBD1 (6 bases). Between the trimmed V and J ends, which lost 2 bases and 6 bases, there was a span of 11 bases. The CDR3 contains 14 residues. Germline V gene sequence: CDR1 LNHNV, CDR2 YYDKDF (reference sequence). The CDR3 DNA follows: TGTGCCACCAGCAGACAGGGGTTGAGTCAGCCCCAGCATTTT. Translating it yields CATSRQGLSQPQHF.